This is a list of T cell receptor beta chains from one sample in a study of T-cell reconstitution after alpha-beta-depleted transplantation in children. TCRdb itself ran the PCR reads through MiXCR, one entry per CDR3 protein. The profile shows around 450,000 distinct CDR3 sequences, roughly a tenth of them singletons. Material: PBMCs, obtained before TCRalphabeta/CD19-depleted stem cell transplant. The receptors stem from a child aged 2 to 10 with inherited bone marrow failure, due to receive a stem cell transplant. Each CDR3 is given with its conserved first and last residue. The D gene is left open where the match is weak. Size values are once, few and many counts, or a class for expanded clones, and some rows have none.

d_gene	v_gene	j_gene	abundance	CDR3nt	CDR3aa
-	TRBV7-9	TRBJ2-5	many	TGTGCCAGCAGCTTCAGACAGCTCTCTGAGACCCAGTACTTC	CASSFRQLSETQYF
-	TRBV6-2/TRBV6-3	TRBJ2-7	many	TGTGCCAGCAGTGCTGGTACTTCCGACGAGCAGTACTTC	CASSAGTSDEQYF
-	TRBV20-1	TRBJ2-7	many	TGCAGTGCTAGAGATCAGGGGCTGAGGGAGCAGTACTTC	CSARDQGLREQYF
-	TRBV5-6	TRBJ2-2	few	TGTGCCAGCAGCTTAACGTATGGCACCGGGGAGCTGTTTTTT	CASSLTYGTGELFF
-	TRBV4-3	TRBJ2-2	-	TGCGCCAGCAGCCAAGATCGACTGGGGCTAGCCGCGAACACCGGGGAGCTGTTTTTT	CASSQDRLGLAANTGELFF
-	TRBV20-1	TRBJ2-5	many	TGCAGTGCTAGAGGCGGAGGGATGGAGACCCAGTACTTC	CSARGGGMETQYF
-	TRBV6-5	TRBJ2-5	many	TGTGCCAGCAGTTACGGTCTAGGGGTCTCCGAGACCCAGTACTTC	CASSYGLGVSETQYF
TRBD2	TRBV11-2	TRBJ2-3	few	TGTGCCAGCAGCTTAGTAGCCCTAACTAGCGGGAGCGCAGATACGCAGTATTTT	CASSLVALTSGSADTQYF
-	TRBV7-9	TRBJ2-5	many	TGTGCCAGCAGCTTAGTGACAGGTCGCCGGACCCAGTACTTC	CASSLVTGRRTQYF
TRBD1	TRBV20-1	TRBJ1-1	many	TGCAGTGCTATAGGGGACAGGGGTTCTGAAGCTTTCTTT	CSAIGDRGSEAFF
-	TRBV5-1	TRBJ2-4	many	TGCGCCAGCAGCTTGGGTGACGACTTAAAAAACATTCAGTACTTC	CASSLGDDLKNIQYF
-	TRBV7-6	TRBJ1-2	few	TGTGCCAGCAGCCCTTTCCCGAGCTATGGCTACACCTTC	CASSPFPSYGYTF
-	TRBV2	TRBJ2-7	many	TGTGCCAGCAGTGTAGCAGAGAACTCCTACGAGCAGTACTTC	CASSVAENSYEQYF
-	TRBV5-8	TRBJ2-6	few	TGTGCCAGCAGTCGGAGGGGGGTTTCTGGGGCCAACGTCCTGACTTTC	CASSRRGVSGANVLTF
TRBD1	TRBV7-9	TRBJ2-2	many	TGTGCCAGCAGCTTAGGGACAGGACGGGAGCTGTTTTTT	CASSLGTGRELFF
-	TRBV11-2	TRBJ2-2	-	TGTGCCAGCAGCCGTCACAGAAACACCGGGGAGCTGTTTTTT	CASSRHRNTGELFF
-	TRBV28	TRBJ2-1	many	TGTGCCAGCAGTTTCTCTAGCGCCAACAATGAGCAGTTCTTC	CASSFSSANNEQFF
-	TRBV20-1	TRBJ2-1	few	TGCAGTGCTCCCCGGCGTGGTGGGTACGAGCAGTTCTTC	CSAPRRGGYEQFF
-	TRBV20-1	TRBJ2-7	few	TGCAGTGCTAGAGATGGGGGGGACAGTTCCTACGAGCAGTACTTC	CSARDGGDSSYEQYF
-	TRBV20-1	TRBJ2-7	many	TGCAGTGCTGGGCGGGCAGCCATGACCTACGAGCAGTACTTC	CSAGRAAMTYEQYF
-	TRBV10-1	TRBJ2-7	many	TGCGCCAGGCTCATAGGAATCTGCCCCTACGAGCAGTACTTC	CARLIGICPYEQYF
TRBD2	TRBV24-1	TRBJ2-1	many	TGTGCCACCAGTGACCCGAGCACTAGCGGGAGGGATGAGCAGTTCTTC	CATSDPSTSGRDEQFF
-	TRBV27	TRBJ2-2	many	TGTGCCAGCAGTTCGCCATTCCCCCCGAACACCGGGGAGCTGTTTTTT	CASSSPFPPNTGELFF
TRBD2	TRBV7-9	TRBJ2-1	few	TGTGCCAGCACCCCGGGGCTAGCGGGAGTTTATGAGCAGTTCTTC	CASTPGLAGVYEQFF
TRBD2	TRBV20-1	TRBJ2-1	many	TGCAGTGCTAATACCGTCGGGCTAGCGGGAGGGCGGGCCTACAATGAGCAGTTCTTC	CSANTVGLAGGRAYNEQFF
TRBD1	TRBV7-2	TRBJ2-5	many	TGTGCCAGCAGCTCGGGACAGCAAGAGACCCAGTACTTC	CASSSGQQETQYF
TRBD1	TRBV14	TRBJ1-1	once	TGTGCCAGCAGCCGTAGCGGGACAGGGCTATATGCTTTCTTT	CASSRSGTGLYAFF
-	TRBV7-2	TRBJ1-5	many	TGTGCCAGCAGCCCAGGACGGGGGTATCAGCCCCAGCATTTT	CASSPGRGYQPQHF
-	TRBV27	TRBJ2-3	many	TGTGCCAGCAGTTTAGGGACTTTGGGGGTCACAGATACGCAGTATTTT	CASSLGTLGVTDTQYF
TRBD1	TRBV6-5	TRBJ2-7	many	TGTGCCAGCAGTTCCGGGACAGGGGTTCCCGAGCAGTACTTC	CASSSGTGVPEQYF
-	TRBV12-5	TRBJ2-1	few	TGTGCTAGTGGTCGGACCTGGGGCTCCTACAATGAGCAGTTCTTC	CASGRTWGSYNEQFF
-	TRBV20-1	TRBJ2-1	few	TGCAGTGCTATCGGAACCCCTCACAATGAGCAGTTCTTC	CSAIGTPHNEQFF
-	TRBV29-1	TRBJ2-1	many	TGCAGCGTAGGGGCATTCTCCTACAATGAGCAGTTCTTC	CSVGAFSYNEQFF
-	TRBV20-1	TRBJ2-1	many	TGCAGTGCTAGTAAGGCAGCGGAAACGACCTACAATGAGCAGTTCTTC	CSASKAAETTYNEQFF
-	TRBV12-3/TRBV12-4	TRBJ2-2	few	TGTGCCAGCAGTTTTCTGGCGGGAATGAACACCGGGGAGCTGTTTTTT	CASSFLAGMNTGELFF
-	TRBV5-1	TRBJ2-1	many	TGCGCCAGCAGCTTGGGGGCCCCTAAGGGGTCCTACAATGAGCAGTTCTTC	CASSLGAPKGSYNEQFF
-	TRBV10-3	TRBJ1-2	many	TGTGCCATCAGTGAATCCTGGAATCCCAACTATGGCTACACCTTC	CAISESWNPNYGYTF
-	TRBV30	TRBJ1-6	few	TGTGCCTGGGACCTAGGACGGATAAATTCACCCCTCCACTTT	CAWDLGRINSPLHF
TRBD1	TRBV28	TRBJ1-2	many	TGTGCCAGCAGTTTAGGCCCGACAGGGCAATCCTATGGCTACACCTTC	CASSLGPTGQSYGYTF
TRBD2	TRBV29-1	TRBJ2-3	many	TGCAGCGTTGACAATCCCGGGCTAGCGGGAACAGATACGCAGTATTTT	CSVDNPGLAGTDTQYF
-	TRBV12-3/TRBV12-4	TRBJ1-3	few	TGTGCCAGCAGTTTCTCAGGGGCTATCTCTGGAAACACCATATATTTT	CASSFSGAISGNTIYF
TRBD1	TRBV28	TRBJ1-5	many	TGTGCCAGCAGATATCGGACAGGGGCCCTTAGTACAGATCAGCCCCAGCATTTT	CASRYRTGALSTDQPQHF
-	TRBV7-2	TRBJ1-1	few	TGTGCCAGCAGCCCCCTTTTGAGTGACACTGAAGCTTTCTTT	CASSPLLSDTEAFF
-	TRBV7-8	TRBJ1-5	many	TGTGCCAGCACCCGGGGCGGCAATAGCAATCAGCCCCAGCATTTT	CASTRGGNSNQPQHF
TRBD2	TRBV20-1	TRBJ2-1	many	TGCAGTGCTAGAGATGGTGGACTAGTGAGTGAGCAGTTCTTC	CSARDGGLVSEQFF
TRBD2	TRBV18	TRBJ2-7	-	TGTGCCAGCTCAGGTCTCGGGGGGTTCTCCTACGAGCAGTACTTC	CASSGLGGFSYEQYF
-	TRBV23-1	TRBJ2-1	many	TGCGCCAGCAGCCATACAGGGAGCGGTGGCAATGAGCAGTTCTTC	CASSHTGSGGNEQFF
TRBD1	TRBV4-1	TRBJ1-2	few	TGCGCCAGCAGCCAAGCCCCGACAGGGAAAGTCGGCTACACCTTC	CASSQAPTGKVGYTF
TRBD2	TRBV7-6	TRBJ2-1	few	TGTGCCAGCAGCCCGGGACTAGCGGGAGGGAGGGGGCAGTTCTTC	CASSPGLAGGRGQFF
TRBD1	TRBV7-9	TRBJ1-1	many	TGTGCCAGCAGCCAACCCTACAGGGGCATGAACACTGAAGCTTTCTTT	CASSQPYRGMNTEAFF
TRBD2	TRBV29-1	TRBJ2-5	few	TGCAGCGTTTTAGAGCGGGAGGCCCAAGAGACCCAGTACTTC	CSVLEREAQETQYF
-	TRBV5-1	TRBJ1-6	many	TGCGCCAGCAGCTTGGAGGCCAGCAATTCACCCCTCCACTTT	CASSLEASNSPLHF
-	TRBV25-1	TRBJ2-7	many	TGTGCCAGCAGTGAGGAAGTGGGCAGGGGGGAGCCGTCGGACTTC	CASSEEVGRGEPSDF